The 11 T cell receptor beta chains reported below all come from one sample, sequenced in a study of T cells in Graves' hyperthyroidism and ophthalmopathy. What was amplified from RNA transcripts were TCR beta CDR3 regions. First-round RT-PCR targeting the TCR CDR3 was performed with the HTBI primer set. MiXCR was run by TCRdb on the multiplex PCR reads, yielding one entry per CDR3 protein. Seen here are roughly 800,000 distinct CDR3 sequences, roughly 40% observed once, and the top ten hold around 9.3%. Sequencing was carried out using blood. These receptors all stem from a man aged 18 to 30 with Graves' hyperthyroidism.

Of note for this clonotype: An end of the junction differs from the germline gene, which may be a read error. This chain uses TRBV5-4 with TRBJ2-2; no clear D. CDR1 is SGHNT and CDR2 is YYREEE in the germline V gene (reference sequence). The CDR3 has 14 amino acids. For the CDR3, the DNA is TGCGCCAGCAGCTTGTGGTCGAACACCGGGGAGCTGTTTTTT. It specifies CASSLWSNTGELFF.

This clonotype was recorded many times. This rearrangement joins TRBV25-1 to TRBJ2-2, with D perhaps given as TRBD1 or TRBD2 (5 bases each). Looked up from germline, CDR1 is MGHDK and CDR2 is SYGVNS. The length of the CDR3 is 15 residues. V dropped 3 bases and J dropped 1 base, with 9 bases sitting between them. Written as DNA, the CDR3 is TGTGCCAGCAGTGACAGGGAGTGGAACACCGGGGAGCTGTTTTTT. Amino acid sequence: CASSDREWNTGELFF.

This chain links TRBV6-5 with TRBJ2-2, with 7 bases aligning to TRBD2. Germline-derived CDR1 and CDR2 are MNHEY and SVGAGI. V was clipped by 11 bases and J by 9 bases; unmatched bases: 12. The CDR3 consists of 13 residues. The CDR3 sequence is CASGPTGGRELFF. CDR3 DNA: TGTGCCTCCGGTCCGACGGGAGGCCGGGAGCTGTTTTTT.

This clonotype was recorded at least ten times. This sequence joins TRBV11-2 and TRBJ1-6; D perhaps matches TRBD1 (6 bases). Per the germline V gene, CDR1 is SGHAT and CDR2 is FQNNGV. The germline V and J ends were trimmed by 3 bases and 6 bases, with 9 bases remaining between them. This CDR3 region has 14 residues. CDR3 DNA: TGTGCCAGCAGCTTCGGACAGACTAATTCACCCCTCCACTTT. Translating gives CASSFGQTNSPLHF.

This clonotype was observed many times. CDR3 residues: CAISDARVKSPLHF. The CDR3 DNA sequence: TGTGCCATCAGTGACGCCAGGGTCAAATCACCCCTCCACTTT. The chain couples TRBV10-3 to TRBJ1-6; D might be TRBD1 (5 bases). This CDR3 has 14 amino acids. V was clipped by 3 bases and J by 10 bases, with 13 bases between them. The germline CDR1 and CDR2 sequences are ENHRY and SYGVKD.

The chain employs TRBV18 and TRBJ2-5, with D unresolved. V gave up 2 bases and J gave up 5 bases, with 12 bases separating them. The V gene's germline CDR1 is KGHSH and CDR2 LQKENI. The CDR3 has 14 residues. The CDR3: CASSPRRGAETQYF. CDR3 DNA: TGTGCCAGCTCACCAAGGAGAGGAGCGGAGACCCAGTACTTC.

This clonotype turned up a few times. The gene calls are TRBV9 and TRBJ2-5; 10 bases line up with TRBD1. The CDR3 runs to 15 residues. The V gene end was trimmed by 3 bases and the J gene end by 5 bases; junction bases not matched to a gene: 7. In germline, CDR1 is SGDLS, CDR2 YYNGEE. The DNA of the CDR3 is TGTGCCAGCAGCGCGGGGACAGGGGCGTGGGAGACCCAGTACTTC. This codes for CASSAGTGAWETQYF.

As to this clonotype: One junction end disagrees with the germline gene, perhaps due to a read error. V is TRBV29-1 and J is TRBJ1-1; unclear D gene. Germline V gene data show CDR1 as SQVTM and CDR2 as ANQGSEA. This CDR3 is 13 amino acids long. The CDR3 loop is CAWSDGMNTEAFF. CDR3 bases: TGTGCCTGGAGTGACGGGATGAACACTGAAGCTTTCTTT.

This chain uses TRBV19 with TRBJ2-2; 7 bases map to TRBD1. The CDR3 totals 15 residues. Germline V gene data show CDR1 as LNHDA and CDR2 as SQIVND (reference sequence). Trimming cost V 5 bases and J 4 bases; bases outside gene matches: 7. The DNA of the CDR3 is TGTGCCAGTAGTGACCCCGACAGGGTCACCGGGGAGCTGTTTTTT. This translates into CASSDPDRVTGELFF.

The genes are TRBV5-1 and TRBJ1-1, with no clear D. Trimming shortened V by 4 bases and J by 0 bases, and 13 bases separated the two germline ends. Germline loops: CDR1 SGHRS, CDR2 YFSETQ. The CDR3 has 15 amino acids. The CDR3 here is CASSEAQLLNTEAFF. Here the CDR3 DNA reads TGCGCCAGCAGCGAGGCACAGCTCCTGAACACTGAAGCTTTCTTT. The full variable domain, completed using reference TRBV5-1 and TRBJ1-1, is KAGVTQTPRYLIKTRGQQVTLSCSPISGHRSVSWYQQTPGQGLQFLFEYFSETQRNKGNFPGRFSGRQFSNSRSEMNVSTLELGDSALYLCASSEAQLLNTEAFFGQGTRLTVV.

CDR3 protein: CASSLSGQGEYGYTF. DNA of the CDR3: TGTGCCAGCAGCTTGTCGGGACAGGGGGAGTATGGCTACACCTTC. The V and J genes are TRBV7-2 and TRBJ1-2; 11 bases agree with TRBD1. Germline V gene data show CDR1 as SGHTA and CDR2 as FQGNSA. CDR3 length: 15 residues. J was trimmed by 5 bases and V by 3 bases; bases with no gene match: 5.